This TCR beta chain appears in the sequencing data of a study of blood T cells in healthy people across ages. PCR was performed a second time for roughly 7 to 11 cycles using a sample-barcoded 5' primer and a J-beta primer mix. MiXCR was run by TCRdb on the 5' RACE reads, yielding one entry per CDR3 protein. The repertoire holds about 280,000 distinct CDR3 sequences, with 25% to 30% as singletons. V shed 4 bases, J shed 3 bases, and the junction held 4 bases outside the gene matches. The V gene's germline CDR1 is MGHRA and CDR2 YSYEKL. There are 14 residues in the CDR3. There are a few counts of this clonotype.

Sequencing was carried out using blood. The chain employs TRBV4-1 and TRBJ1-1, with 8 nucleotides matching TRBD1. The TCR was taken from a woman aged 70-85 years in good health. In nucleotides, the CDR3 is TGCGCCAGCAGCCCGGACAGGGAGCACACTGAAGCTTTCTTT. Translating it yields CASSPDREHTEAFF.